These T cell receptor beta chains were read from a single sample in a study of T cell repertoires in cytomegalovirus infection. TCRdb re-derived calls from the reads in MiXCR, one entry per CDR3 protein. The table shows about a million distinct CDR3 sequences, with around 32% occurring only once. These receptors' targets are unknown. Sequenced here: cultured CD8+ T cells from PBMCs, sampled from culture after CMV antigen stimulation. All receptors derive from a human donor in good health (CMV status not recorded). Some clones in this sample may be carry-over from other donors' samples. Each CDR3 is given with its conserved first and last residue. The order of the fields is clone size, J gene, D gene, V gene, CDR3 DNA, CDR3 protein. D genes are given only for firm matches. Expanded clones get a size class; other rows say once, few or many, or leave the size out.

>-|TRBJ1-2|-|TRBV7-6
TGTGCCCGGGGGGGGGGACCTGCTGGCTACACCTTT
CARGGGPAGYTF
>many|TRBJ2-5|-|TRBV7-6
TGTGCCAGCAGCCCCACGGGTTCCCAGTACTTC
CASSPTGSQYF
>few|TRBJ1-2|TRBD1|TRBV5-1
TGCGCCAGCAGCCTGGAAGGGGGCGGAAACTATGGCTACACCTTC
CASSLEGGGNYGYTF
>many|TRBJ2-6|-|TRBV7-8
TGTGCCAGCAGCTTAGTGACCTCTGGGGCCAACGTCCTGACTTTC
CASSLVTSGANVLTF
>few|TRBJ1-1|-|TRBV6-5
TGTGCCAGCAGGGAACAGGGAGCTGAAGCTTTCTTT
CASREQGAEAFF
>many|TRBJ1-2|-|TRBV12-3/TRBV12-4
TGTGCCAGCAGTTTAATGAGGCTCGGTGGCTACACCTTC
CASSLMRLGGYTF
>few|TRBJ2-1|TRBD2|TRBV6-1
TGTGCCTCTACAGCGGGGTACAATGAGCAGTTCTTC
CASTAGYNEQFF
>many|TRBJ1-1|-|TRBV7-6
TGTGCCAGCAGCTTAGGAGTGGGGCTAACTGAAGCTTTCTTT
CASSLGVGLTEAFF
>-|TRBJ1-1|TRBD1|TRBV19
TGTGCCAGTAGTATAAGGGGGCCCGACAGGGGTCAGGGCACTGAAGCTTTCTTT
CASSIRGPDRGQGTEAFF
>-|TRBJ2-7|-|TRBV3-1
TGTGCCAGCAGCCAAGTATGGGGGGCGGACTACGAGCAGTACTTC
CASSQVWGADYEQYF
>-|TRBJ2-1|TRBD2|TRBV9
TGTGCCAGCAGCGCTTCTAGCGGGGGGTTCAATGAGCAGTTCTTC
CASSASSGGFNEQFF
>-|TRBJ2-5|-|TRBV6-1
TGTGCCAGCATCCCCTATGGTGGGTCAGGAGGAAAGACCCAGTACTTC
CASIPYGGSGGKTQYF
>few|TRBJ1-1|-|TRBV7-6
TGTGCCAGCAGCTTAGGGCGGTCCGGGGAGGACACTGAAGCTTTCTTT
CASSLGRSGEDTEAFF
>-|TRBJ2-1|TRBD1|TRBV27
TGTGCCAGCAGTGGACAGGGGTCCTATAGCTCCTACAATGAGCAGTTCTTC
CASSGQGSYSSYNEQFF
>-|TRBJ1-4|-|TRBV4-1
TGCGCCAGCAGCCAAGATCTACTTGCAACTAATGAAAAACTGTTTTTT
CASSQDLLATNEKLFF
>many|TRBJ2-3|-|TRBV7-2
TGTGCCAGCAGCTTGAGGGCTAAATTTGGAAATACGCAGTATTTT
CASSLRAKFGNTQYF
>-|TRBJ2-7|TRBD1|TRBV7-6
TGTGCCAACAGCCCGAGGGGGACAGGGGCCTCCTACGAGCAGTACTTC
CANSPRGTGASYEQYF
>-|TRBJ1-1|-|TRBV7-8
TGTGCCAGCTGGAGCTCTTACACTGAAGCTTTCTTT
CASWSSYTEAFF
>-|TRBJ2-7|TRBD2|TRBV19
TGTGCCAGTAGTTTCGGACTAGCGGTCGCCTACGAGCAGTACTTC
CASSFGLAVAYEQYF
>many|TRBJ1-2|-|TRBV10-2
TGCGCCACCACCCGTTCCGGTGCGCTCTCCTATGGCTACACCTTC
CATTRSGALSYGYTF
>-|TRBJ2-3|-|TRBV4-1
TGCGCCAGCAGCCAAGCCAGCGTTGCAGATACGCAGTATTTT
CASSQASVADTQYF
>-|TRBJ1-2|-|TRBV7-9
TGTGCCAGCATAACGGACAGAAACTATGGCTACACCTTC
CASITDRNYGYTF
>few|TRBJ2-3|TRBD2|TRBV11-3
TGTGCCAGCAGCCCTCGGACTAGCGGGGGCGCGCAGTATTTT
CASSPRTSGGAQYF
>few|TRBJ2-3|TRBD1|TRBV5-5
TGTGCCAGCACCCTGGGACAGTCAAATCGGTATTTT
CASTLGQSNRYF
>-|TRBJ1-1|-|TRBV14
TGTGCCAGCAGCCCTATAGCCGGGAGCTACACTGAAGCTTTCTTT
CASSPIAGSYTEAFF
>-|TRBJ2-5|-|TRBV6-2/TRBV6-3
TGTGCCAGCAGTTACTGGGGGGGCGGAGAGACCCAGTACTTC
CASSYWGGGETQYF
>-|TRBJ2-3|-|TRBV19
TGTGCCAGTAGTATAATTGCGGGCGATGCAGATACGCAGTATTTT
CASSIIAGDADTQYF
>-|TRBJ1-3|TRBD1|TRBV19
TGTGCCAGTAGTATGGGACAGGTGATCTCTGGAAACACCATATATTTT
CASSMGQVISGNTIYF
>once|TRBJ2-1|-|TRBV4-1
TGCGCCAGCAGAGTAGGGGCGGGCTACAATGAGCAGTTCTTC
CASRVGAGYNEQFF
>few|TRBJ1-3|-|TRBV7-9
TGTGCCAGCAGCTTACAGGGTGCAGGACCTGGAAACACCATATATTTT
CASSLQGAGPGNTIYF
>-|TRBJ2-1|TRBD1|TRBV4-1
TGCGCCAGCAGCCGGGACAGGGCGACGAGCTCCTACAATGAGCAGTTCTTC
CASSRDRATSSYNEQFF
>few|TRBJ2-1|TRBD2|TRBV12-3/TRBV12-4
TGTGCCAGCAGTACCGAGACTAGCGGGGGGATATACAATGAGCAGTTCTTC
CASSTETSGGIYNEQFF
>many|TRBJ2-2|TRBD1|TRBV7-9
TGTGCCAGCAGCGGAGGACAGGGGGCGGAGAACACCGGGGAGCTGTTTTTT
CASSGGQGAENTGELFF
>few|TRBJ2-1|TRBD1|TRBV7-9
TGTGCCAGCAGCTTAACCGACAGGGCTCGAGACAATGAGCAGTTCTTC
CASSLTDRARDNEQFF
>-|TRBJ2-1|TRBD1|TRBV7-3
TGTGCCAGCAGCTCAGGGGGTTTGAAGGAGCAGTTCTTC
CASSSGGLKEQFF
>many|TRBJ2-7|-|TRBV6-1
TGTGCCAGCAGTGTGGAGGGACGAATTCCCTACGAGCAGTACTTC
CASSVEGRIPYEQYF
>once|TRBJ2-3|TRBD2|TRBV3-1
TGTGCCAGCAGCCAAGGTGTTAGCGGGGGGGCAGATACGCAGTATTTT
CASSQGVSGGADTQYF
>few|TRBJ1-1|-|TRBV7-9
TGTGCCAGCAGCCGAAACCTGAACACTGAAGCTTTCTTT
CASSRNLNTEAFF
>-|TRBJ2-5|-|TRBV4-1
TGCGTCAGCAGCCAAGCGTTTCCGCCGTACCAAGAGACCCAGTACTTC
CVSSQAFPPYQETQYF
>-|TRBJ1-5|-|TRBV7-8
TGTGCCAGCAGCTCCCTCGGCAGAGGAGTTAGCAATCAGCCCCAGCATTTT
CASSSLGRGVSNQPQHF
>-|TRBJ2-3|TRBD2|TRBV7-9
TGTGCCAGCAGCGTGCCCGGGACTAGCGGTAGCACAGATACGCAGTATTTT
CASSVPGTSGSTDTQYF
>-|TRBJ1-2|TRBD1|TRBV12-3/TRBV12-4
TGTGCCAGCAGTTTCGGGACAGGGTTTGGCTACACCTTC
CASSFGTGFGYTF
>-|TRBJ1-4|TRBD1|TRBV7-8
TGTGCCAGCAGCTTAGCCCCTGGACAGGGGAGTGAAAAACTGTTTTTT
CASSLAPGQGSEKLFF
>-|TRBJ2-3|-|TRBV7-8
TGTGCCAGCAGCTTAAATGATTTT
CASSLNDF
>-|TRBJ2-7|-|TRBV5-1
TGCGCCAGCAGCACGTACCCCTCCTACGAGCAGTACTTC
CASSTYPSYEQYF
>-|TRBJ2-5|-|TRBV12-3/TRBV12-4
TGTGCCAGCAGTATTACAGGACTACAAGAGACCCAGTACTTC
CASSITGLQETQYF
>few|TRBJ2-2|TRBD1|TRBV7-9
TGTGCCAGCAGCCTACGACAGGGAGTGAACACCGGGGAGCTGTTTTTT
CASSLRQGVNTGELFF
>-|TRBJ1-1|-|TRBV27
TGTGCCAGCAGGGGGGGGTTTTTGAACACTGAAGCTTTCTTT
CASRGGFLNTEAFF
>-|TRBJ2-1|-|TRBV29-1
TGCAGCGTTGATCGACAGGATAATGAGCAGTTCTTC
CSVDRQDNEQFF
>few|TRBJ2-3|-|TRBV5-1
TGCGCCAGCAGGTGGGGGAGTACGCAGTATTTT
CASRWGSTQYF
>-|TRBJ1-1|-|TRBV19
TGTGCCAGTAGTATCGTGGGGGCAGAAGCTTTCTTT
CASSIVGAEAFF
>-|TRBJ2-1|TRBD1|TRBV12-3/TRBV12-4
TGTGCCAGCAGTCAGGGACAGGGGAGGTATGAGCAGTTCTTC
CASSQGQGRYEQFF
>once|TRBJ2-5|-|TRBV6-2/TRBV6-3
TGTGCCAGCAGTTACTTACCGAGACAAGAGACCCAGTACTTC
CASSYLPRQETQYF
>few|TRBJ1-1|-|TRBV7-9
TGTGCCAGCAGGTCAGATCCCCAACGCAACACTGAAGCTTTCTTT
CASRSDPQRNTEAFF
>-|TRBJ1-5|-|TRBV10-2
TGCGCCAGCAGTGAAGTGGGCGGAATGTCCCAGCATTTT
CASSEVGGMSQHF
>-|TRBJ2-3|-|TRBV7-6
TGTGCCAGCAGCCCCGGGTCTGAAGATACGCAGTATTTT
CASSPGSEDTQYF
>-|TRBJ1-3|TRBD1|TRBV5-5
TGTGCCAGCAGCAGCACGGACAGGGCTAACTCTGGAAACACCATATATTTT
CASSSTDRANSGNTIYF